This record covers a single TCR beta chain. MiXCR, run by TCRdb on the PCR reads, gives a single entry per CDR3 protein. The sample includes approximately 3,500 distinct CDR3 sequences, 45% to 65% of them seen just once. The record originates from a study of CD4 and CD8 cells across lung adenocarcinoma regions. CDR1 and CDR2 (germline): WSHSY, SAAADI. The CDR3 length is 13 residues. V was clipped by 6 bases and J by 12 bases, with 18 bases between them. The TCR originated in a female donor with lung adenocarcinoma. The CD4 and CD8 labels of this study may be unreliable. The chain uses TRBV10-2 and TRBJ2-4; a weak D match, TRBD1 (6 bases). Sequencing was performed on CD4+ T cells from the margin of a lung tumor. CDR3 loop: CASRVLAGDTQYF. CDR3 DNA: TGCGCCAGCAGGGTCCTCGCCGGGGACACTCAGTACTTC.